The 22 T cell receptor beta chains in this list originate from one sample, sequenced in a study of blood T cell repertoires in COVID-19. Sequencing used immunoSEQ multiplex PCR; TCRdb keeps in-frame clones, though not all of them. Found here are more than 200,000 clones, about 85% of them singletons; the top ten hold 4.2%. The sequenced sample was peripheral blood. The receptors come from a man aged 55 to 70 with acute or convalescent COVID-19.

The chain uses TRBV5-4 and TRBJ2-3; 10 positions match TRBD2. The CDR3 length is 15 residues. Germline CDR1 and CDR2: SGHNT and YYREEE (reference sequence). The junction had 4 bases not matched to a gene; V was cut back by 5 bases and J by 1 base. CDR3 bases: TGTGCCAGCAGTCAAGGACTAGCGGGCACAGATACGCAGTATTTT. It specifies CASSQGLAGTDTQYF.

The chain has TRBV18 and TRBJ1-6; TRBD1 might be the D (6 bases). This CDR3 region has 13 residues. The V and J ends lost 3 bases and 7 bases respectively, with 7 bases between them. Germline CDR1 is KGHSH and CDR2 is LQKENI. The CDR3 DNA sequence: TGTGCCAGCTCACCTGGACAGAATTCACCCCTCCACTTT. Protein product: CASSPGQNSPLHF.

This clone was detected a few times. The chain employs TRBV2 and TRBJ2-5; 14 positions match TRBD2. V dropped 4 bases and J dropped 2; count of bases not matched to a gene: 3. From germline, CDR1 is SNHLY and CDR2 FYNNEI. The CDR3 extends over 16 amino acids. In DNA, the CDR3 is TGTGCCAGCAGTGGGAGACTAGCGGGGGGGCAAGAGACCCAGTACTTC. Translation gives CASSGRLAGGQETQYF. The entire variable domain, with the rest obtained from reference TRBV2 and TRBJ2-5, is as follows: EPEVTQTPSHQVTQMGQEVILRCVPISNHLYFYWYRQILGQKVEFLVSFYNNEISEKSEIFDDQFSVERPDGSNFTLKIRSTKLEDSAMYFCASSGRLAGGQETQYFGPGTRLLVL.

The V call is TRBV5-1, the J call TRBJ2-6; the match to TRBD1 covers 8 bases. The CDR3 has 17 residues. CDR1 SGHRS and CDR2 YFSETQ come from the germline V gene. V was clipped by 5 bases and J by 0 bases; unmatched bases: 7. The CDR3 reads CASSSRQGSSGANVLTF. CDR3 DNA: TGCGCCAGCAGTTCTAGACAGGGGTCCTCTGGGGCCAACGTCCTGACTTTC. Drawing the rest from reference TRBV5-1 and TRBJ2-6, the complete variable domain is KAGVTQTPRYLIKTRGQQVTLSCSPISGHRSVSWYQQTPGQGLQFLFEYFSETQRNKGNFPGRFSGRQFSNSRSEMNVSTLELGDSALYLCASSSRQGSSGANVLTFGAGSRLTVL.

The chain combines TRBV12-5 with TRBJ2-2; D may be TRBD1 (6 bases). Trimming took off 0 bases at V and 3 bases at J, with 11 bases between the two ends. Germline V gives CDR1 LGHNT, CDR2 FRNRAP. This CDR3 contains 16 residues. CDR3: CASGLVVTGYTGELFF. CDR3 sequence (DNA): TGTGCTAGTGGTTTGGTAGTCACAGGGTACACCGGGGAGCTGTTTTTT. The full variable domain, completed using reference TRBV12-5 and TRBJ2-2, is DARVTQTPRHKVTEMGQEVTMRCQPILGHNTVFWYRQTMMQGLELLAYFRNRAPLDDSGMPKDRFSAEMPDATLATLKIQPSEPRDSAVYFCASGLVVTGYTGELFFGEGSRLTVL.

This clone was picked up a small number of times. The chain carries TRBV7-3 and TRBJ2-2, with TRBD2 matching over 13 bases. V was clipped by 1 base and J by 3 bases; unmatched bases: 11. The CDR3 is 20 amino acids. The germline V gene encodes CDR1 SGHTA and CDR2 FQGTGA. The CDR3 here is CASSLNPLTSGGAYTGELFF. DNA for the CDR3: TGTGCCAGCAGCTTAAACCCCCTCACTAGCGGGGGGGCGTACACCGGGGAGCTGTTTTTT.

The table lists this clone with a count of one. The chain employs TRBV6-6 and TRBJ2-1; 8 bases agree with TRBD2. CDR3 length: 17 amino acids. With V trimmed by 5 bases and J by 5 bases, 14 bases remained unmatched. Germline V gives CDR1 MNHNY, CDR2 SVGAGI (reference sequence). DNA of the CDR3: TGTGCCAGCAGTCCACTTGGTCGGGAGGGCCCCAACAATGAGCAGTTCTTC. Translating it yields CASSPLGREGPNNEQFF.

The rearrangement joins TRBV6-5 to TRBJ2-7; D is perhaps TRBD1 (6 bases). V lost 7 bases to trimming and J lost 2 bases, with 12 bases between them. This CDR3 spans 13 amino acids. Per the germline V gene, CDR1 is MNHEY and CDR2 is SVGAGI. The CDR3 here is CASNRVGPYEQYF. The DNA for the CDR3 is TGTGCCAGCAACAGGGTTGGCCCCTACGAGCAGTACTTC.

The J gene is TRBJ2-1, the V gene TRBV5-4, with TRBD2 matching over 9 bases. V dropped 2 bases and J dropped 7; count of bases not matched to a gene: 4. Germline V CDR1 and CDR2: SGHNT, YYREEE (reference sequence). This CDR3 contains 14 residues. The CDR3 DNA sequence: TGTGCCAGCAGCTTTGGGACTAGCTTAAATGAGCAGTTCTTC. Protein sequence: CASSFGTSLNEQFF.

The V call is TRBV9, the J call TRBJ2-3; D gene uncertain. Germline V gene sequence: CDR1 SGDLS, CDR2 YYNGEE. Trimming took off 0 bases at V and 3 bases at J, with 8 bases between the two ends. This CDR3 has 14 amino acids. In nucleotides, the CDR3 is TGTGCCAGCAGCGTAGTGGCGGTTACAGATACGCAGTATTTT. This encodes CASSVVAVTDTQYF.

This chain links TRBV19 with TRBJ2-1, with TRBD2 as a possible D gene (6 bases). The germline V gene has CDR1 LNHDA and CDR2 SQIVND (reference sequence). Trimming left V 5 bases short and J 4 bases short, with 15 bases between. The length of the CDR3 is 15 residues. The CDR3 sequence: CASSPRGGAYNEQFF. Written as DNA, the CDR3 is TGTGCCAGTAGTCCAAGGGGCGGGGCGTACAATGAGCAGTTCTTC. Full variable domain (missing parts from reference TRBV19 and TRBJ2-1): DGGITQSPKYLFRKEGQNVTLSCEQNLNHDAMYWYRQDPGQGLRLIYYSQIVNDFQKGDIAEGYSVSREKKESFPLTVTSAQKNPTAFYLCASSPRGGAYNEQFFGPGTRLTVL.

V gene TRBV7-2 combines with J gene TRBJ1-6; TRBD1 aligns across 12 bases. The CDR3 runs to 14 residues. The ends lost 5 bases at V and 15 bases at J; junction bases unmatched: 8. In germline, CDR1 is SGHTA, CDR2 FQGNSA. Written as DNA, the CDR3 is TGTGCCAGCAGCCGGGACAGGGGGCGCGGGGACCTCCACTTT. Translation: CASSRDRGRGDLHF.

The CDR3, as DNA: TGTGCCAGCACCACCCGAGGGTTGAAGACTAGCGGTTTAAGTTTCCATGAGCAGTACTTC. Amino acids: CASTTRGLKTSGLSFHEQYF. J is TRBJ2-7 and V is TRBV21-1; TRBD2, the table's D call, was not compared with the DNA. TRBV21-1 is assigned pseudogene status. The CDR3 is made up of 20 amino acids.

The chain couples TRBV23-1 to TRBJ1-5, with TRBD1 identical over 8 bases. TRBV23-1 is marked as an open reading frame, function uncertain. The CDR3 length is 16 residues. Trimming took 1 base from V and 0 from J; bases not matched to a gene: 2. DNA of the CDR3: TGCGCCAGCAGTCAATACAGGGGGTATAGCAATCAGCCCCAGCATTTT. Residues: CASSQYRGYSNQPQHF.

The gene calls are TRBV7-3 and TRBJ2-3; D may be TRBD2 (6 bases). This CDR3 is built from 17 residues. Germline V gene lookup returns CDR1 SGHTA and CDR2 FQGTGA. The V and J ends lost 2 bases and 2 bases respectively, with 17 bases between them. CDR3 nucleotide sequence: TGTGCCAGCAGCTTACGGGCGGGGAGCGCGATCACAGATACGCAGTATTTT. Encoded protein: CASSLRAGSAITDTQYF.

The chain recombines TRBV10-3 with TRBJ1-1; D is perhaps TRBD1 (5 bases). The CDR3 extends over 13 amino acids. V was cut by 0 bases and J by 7 bases, with 9 bases left in between. Germline V gene lookup returns CDR1 ENHRY and CDR2 SYGVKD. The CDR3 spells CAISESEGLEAFF. CDR3 in DNA: TGTGCCATCAGTGAGTCGGAGGGGCTTGAAGCTTTCTTT.

This chain connects TRBV2 to TRBJ2-2, with 9 positions matching TRBD1. CDR1 and CDR2 (germline): SNHLY, FYNNEI. V lost 4 bases and J lost 6; bases outside the gene matches: 6. The CDR3 has 15 residues. The CDR3 bases are TGTGCCAGCAGTGGGGGACAGGGAAAGGCCGGGGAGCTGTTTTTT. It yields the protein CASSGGQGKAGELFF.

The chain carries TRBV18 and TRBJ2-5, with D possibly being TRBD2 (6 bases). CDR1 KGHSH and CDR2 LQKENI come from the germline V gene. The CDR3 is made up of 16 amino acids. V gave up 8 bases and J gave up 2 bases, with 21 bases separating them. CDR3 DNA: TGTGCCAGCGCCAGGGAGGCGAGGGGCCGGCAAGAGACCCAGTACTTC. Its translation is CASAREARGRQETQYF.

The V call is TRBV6-5, the J call TRBJ1-3, with a possible D match to TRBD1 (5 bases). This CDR3 comprises 12 residues. CDR1 and CDR2 from the germline V gene are MNHEY and SVGAGI. V was cut by 8 bases and J by 9 bases, with 14 bases left in between. The CDR3 spells CASGQARGTIYF. The CDR3, as DNA: TGTGCCAGCGGCCAGGCTAGGGGCACCATATATTTT.

The V gene is TRBV19, the J gene TRBJ2-1; 7 positions agree with TRBD2. In germline, CDR1 is LNHDA, CDR2 SQIVND (reference sequence). This CDR3 has 15 residues. With V trimmed by 3 bases and J by 8 bases, 10 bases remained unmatched. Here the CDR3 DNA reads TGTGCCAGTAGTATGAGAAGGACTAGTGGCTATGAGCAGTTCTTC. Its translation: CASSMRRTSGYEQFF.

The table lists this clone with a few counts. The V and J genes are TRBV7-9 and TRBJ1-2; D not certain. Between the trimmed V and J ends, which lost 5 bases and 4 bases, there was a span of 17 bases. CDR3 size: 15 residues. CDR1 is SEHNR and CDR2 is FQNEAQ in the germline V gene (reference sequence). The chain's CDR3 is CASSKTERDAYGYTF. The CDR3 nucleotides read TGTGCCAGCAGCAAAACAGAACGGGATGCCTATGGCTACACCTTC.

This clone has a handful of counts. The chain combines TRBV14 with TRBJ2-3; D perhaps matches TRBD2 (6 bases). Germline loops: CDR1 SGHDN, CDR2 FVKESK. The CDR3 is 14 residues long. With 4 bases removed from V and 4 bases from J, the gap between germline ends came to 12 bases. The CDR3 loop is CASSRGTPPDTQYF. In nucleotides, the CDR3 is TGTGCCAGCAGCCGCGGGACCCCCCCAGATACGCAGTATTTT.